One and the same sample provided the 27 T cell receptor beta chains below, sequenced in a study of T cell repertoires in cytomegalovirus infection. TCRdb analysed the reads with MiXCR anew, one entry per CDR3 protein. The table includes 150,000 to 200,000 distinct CDR3 sequences, roughly 20% detected once. Specimen: PBMCs. The receptors come from a human donor in good health (CMV status not recorded). Some clones in this sample may be carry-over from other donors' samples.

This clonotype was observed at least ten times. The chain couples TRBV7-2 to TRBJ1-2; D unclear. The CDR3 runs to 13 residues. Looked up from germline, CDR1 is SGHTA and CDR2 is FQGNSA. V dropped 5 bases and J dropped 4 bases, with 11 bases sitting between them. The CDR3 sequence: CASSPKGGYGYTF. The CDR3 DNA sequence: TGTGCCAGCAGCCCAAAGGGAGGCTATGGCTACACCTTC.

The chain carries TRBV7-8 and TRBJ2-5, with D tentatively TRBD1 (5 bases). Trimming took 3 bases from V and 2 from J, leaving 10 bases between them. The CDR3 contains 14 residues. The V gene's germline CDR1 is SGHVS and CDR2 FQNEAQ. The CDR3 loop reads CASSFGRVQETQYF. CDR3 DNA: TGTGCCAGCAGCTTTGGCAGGGTTCAAGAGACCCAGTACTTC.

This chain uses TRBV6-6 with TRBJ1-5, with TRBD1 as a possible D gene (5 bases). Germline V gene sequence: CDR1 MNHNY, CDR2 SVGAGI (reference sequence). V was clipped by 4 bases and J by 11 bases, with 15 bases between them. The CDR3 loop spans 13 amino acids. CDR3: CASSWGVEWAQHF. In nucleotides, the CDR3 is TGTGCCAGCAGTTGGGGGGTTGAATGGGCCCAGCATTTT.

The chain combines TRBV5-1 with TRBJ1-2; TRBD1 aligns across 8 bases. Germline values: CDR1 SGHRS, CDR2 YFSETQ. The V segment lost 2 bases and the J segment 9 bases; nucleotides outside the gene matches: 6. This CDR3 comprises 13 residues. The DNA for the CDR3 is TGCGCCAGCAGCTTAGACAGGGGAGAGAGCTACACCTTC. Residues: CASSLDRGESYTF.

This clonotype was counted at least ten times. This chain links TRBV7-9 with TRBJ1-1; TRBD1 agrees at 7 bases. The CDR3 length is 14 residues. V gave up 6 bases and J gave up 1 base; unmatched junction bases: 5. Germline loops: CDR1 SEHNR, CDR2 FQNEAQ (reference sequence). The CDR3 region is CASSWDRRNTEAFF. Written as DNA, the CDR3 is TGTGCCAGCAGTTGGGACAGAAGGAACACTGAAGCTTTCTTT.

This clonotype has more than one count but fewer than ten. This chain uses TRBV7-3 with TRBJ1-4; D is possibly TRBD1 (6 bases). The CDR3 is 15 amino acids. V lost 5 bases, J lost 1 base, and 11 bases lay in between. CDR1 SGHTA and CDR2 FQGTGA come from the germline V gene. CDR3 residues: CASSPGQITNEKLFF. The CDR3, as DNA: TGTGCCAGCAGCCCCGGACAGATAACTAATGAAAAACTGTTTTTT. Combining the CDR3 with reference TRBV7-3 and TRBJ1-4 gives the whole variable domain GAGVSQTPSNKVTEKGKYVELRCDPISGHTALYWYRQSLGQGPEFLIYFQGTGAADDSGLPNDRFFAVRPEGSVSTLKIQRTERGDSAVYLCASSPGQITNEKLFFGSGTQLSVL.

This clonotype came up many times. The chain carries TRBV2 and TRBJ2-1; D possibly corresponds to TRBD2 (5 bases). CDR1 and CDR2 (germline): SNHLY, FYNNEI. V gave up 8 bases and J gave up 2 bases, with 16 bases separating them. This CDR3 region has 15 residues. The CDR3 DNA sequence: TGTGCCAGCTGCTTAGTGAGCGGTCCCTACAATGAGCAGTTCTTC. It codes for CASCLVSGPYNEQFF.

This clonotype has a count of ten or more. The chain has TRBV5-6 and TRBJ2-7, with TRBD2 identical over 8 bases. With 4 bases clipped from V and 6 bases from J, the junction kept 15 bases outside the gene matches. Germline CDR1 reads SGHDT; CDR2 reads YYEEEE. This CDR3 comprises 16 residues. The CDR3 bases are TGTGCCAGCAGCGAGGACCGCGGGGGGTTCGTACGCGAGCAGTACTTC. Translated: CASSEDRGGFVREQYF.

This clonotype was recorded at least ten times. The chain uses TRBV7-9 and TRBJ1-5; the match to TRBD1 covers 7 bases. Germline V gives CDR1 SEHNR, CDR2 FQNEAQ (reference sequence). The CDR3 has 13 amino acids. With V trimmed by 10 bases and J by 3 bases, 6 bases remained unmatched. The CDR3 protein is CATAGGANQPQHF. CDR3 sequence (DNA): TGTGCCACCGCAGGGGGAGCCAATCAGCCCCAGCATTTT.

This clonotype was counted a few times. J is TRBJ1-2 and V is TRBV6-6; 11 bases line up with TRBD1. Germline V gene sequence: CDR1 MNHNY, CDR2 SVGAGI (reference sequence). CDR3 length equals 11 residues. V gave up 10 bases and J gave up 14 bases; unmatched junction bases: 9. In nucleotides, the CDR3 is TGTGCCACCACCGGACAGGGGGCGCGGACCTTC. Translation: CATTGQGARTF.

The V gene is TRBV20-1, the J gene TRBJ2-7; 7 bases are shared with TRBD1. V shed 6 bases and J 2 bases; nucleotides not matched to a gene: 4. Germline CDR1 is DFQATT and CDR2 is SNEGSKA (reference sequence). The CDR3 runs 12 residues. The CDR3 DNA reads TGCAGTGCCACGACAGGGACCTACGAGCAGTACTTC. Its protein is CSATTGTYEQYF.

The chain combines TRBV5-1 with TRBJ2-3; 12 nucleotides align to TRBD2. This CDR3 is 16 amino acids long. J was trimmed by 2 bases and V by 2 bases; bases with no gene match: 3. The V gene's germline CDR1 is SGHRS and CDR2 YFSETQ. CDR3 protein: CASSFGLAGPTDTQYF. For the CDR3, the DNA is TGCGCCAGCAGCTTCGGACTAGCGGGACCCACAGATACGCAGTATTTT.

This clonotype has at least ten counts. V gene TRBV14 combines with J gene TRBJ1-3, with TRBD1 as a possible D gene (5 bases). The CDR3 length is 15 residues. Germline V gene data show CDR1 as SGHDN and CDR2 as FVKESK. Trimming removed 2 bases at V and 0 bases at J, with 8 bases between. This CDR3 is CASSQKQDSGNTIYF. In DNA, the CDR3 is TGTGCCAGCAGCCAAAAACAGGACTCTGGAAACACCATATATTTT.

This clonotype occurred many times. The chain's CDR3 is CASSLGGGVETQYF. CDR3 bases: TGTGCCAGCAGCTTAGGAGGGGGAGTGGAGACCCAGTACTTC. The chain combines TRBV7-2 with TRBJ2-5, with TRBD1 as a possible D gene (6 bases). The V and J ends lost 1 base and 5 bases respectively, with 11 bases between them. This CDR3 spans 14 amino acids. Germline CDR1 SGHTA, CDR2 FQGNSA.

This clonotype was observed a handful of times. CDR3 loop: CASSQMAGQSPLHF. CDR3 nucleotides: TGCGCCAGCAGTCAAATGGCAGGGCAGTCGCCCCTCCACTTT. The V call is TRBV23-1, the J call TRBJ1-6; D possibly corresponds to TRBD1 (5 bases). TRBV23-1 is an ORF, with its function uncertain. The CDR3 totals 14 residues. Trimming removed 2 bases at V and 13 bases at J, with 15 bases between.

The CDR3 reads CSDGRPGYTF. The CDR3 coding sequence is TGCAGCGATGGACGCCCTGGCTACACCTTC. This sequence joins TRBV29-1 and TRBJ1-2; D unclear. Germline V gene data show CDR1 as SQVTM and CDR2 as ANQGSEA. The V gene lost 7 bases and the J gene lost 7 bases, with 10 bases spanning the gap. The CDR3 spans 10 residues.

The genes are TRBV6-2 or TRBV6-3 and TRBJ1-1; tentatively, D is TRBD1 (5 bases). CDR1 is MNHEY and CDR2 is SVGEGT in the germline V gene. The V end lost 0 bases, the J end lost 6 bases, and 23 bases lay between the germline ends. The CDR3 runs to 18 residues. The CDR3 loop is CASSYSGGDWWRGAEAFF. Written as DNA, the CDR3 is TGTGCCAGCAGTTACTCTGGGGGTGATTGGTGGCGAGGAGCTGAAGCTTTCTTT.

This clonotype has only a few counts. V usage is TRBV5-1 and J usage is TRBJ2-1, with 7 bases fitting TRBD1. V shed 4 bases, J shed 6 bases, and the junction held 13 bases outside the gene matches. The CDR3 runs to 16 residues. Germline loops: CDR1 SGHRS, CDR2 YFSETQ. The CDR3 nucleotides are TGCGCCAGCAGCCCCCAGGCACAGGGGATGTCCAATGAGCAGTTCTTC. Translated, it gives CASSPQAQGMSNEQFF.

This chain joins TRBV4-2 and TRBJ2-1, with 7 positions matching TRBD2. Looked up from germline, CDR1 is LGHNA and CDR2 is YNFKEQ. The ends lost 1 base at V and 7 bases at J; junction bases unmatched: 10. The CDR3 consists of 16 residues. In nucleotides, the CDR3 is TGTGCCAGCAGCCAAGGTTTGAGACTAGCATCAAATGAGCAGTTCTTC. This sequence encodes CASSQGLRLASNEQFF.

There are a few counts of this clonotype. This chain joins TRBV5-5 and TRBJ2-5, with D perhaps assigned TRBD1 or TRBD2 (5 bases each). The V gene lost 5 bases and the J gene lost 5 bases, with 16 bases spanning the gap. Germline V gene sequence: CDR1 SGHKS, CDR2 YYEKEE (reference sequence). This CDR3 is 14 amino acids long. CDR3 coding DNA: TGTGCCAGCAGTCTCGGGACCTTAAGTGAGACCCAGTACTTC. Its protein is CASSLGTLSETQYF.

This clonotype has a count of ten or more. This CDR3 is CASSSKPGLDSDEQFF. In DNA, the CDR3 is TGTGCCAGCAGCTCGAAACCGGGACTAGATAGCGATGAGCAGTTCTTC. This chain links TRBV7-8 with TRBJ2-1; TRBD2 matches at 8 bases. The CDR3 is 16 residues long. The V gene's germline CDR1 is SGHVS and CDR2 FQNEAQ. Trimming removed 4 bases from V and 8 bases from J; junction bases left unmatched: 13.

This clonotype was detected only a few times. V and J are TRBV29-1 and TRBJ2-1, with 12 bases identical to TRBD2. The CDR3 is made up of 17 amino acids. V lost 4 bases to trimming and J lost 0 bases; unmatched junction nucleotides: 7. Germline CDR1 SQVTM, CDR2 ANQGSEA. CDR3 in amino acids: CSVGSSGRAGSYNEQFF. The CDR3 nucleotides read TGCAGCGTTGGATCTAGCGGGAGGGCCGGCTCCTACAATGAGCAGTTCTTC.

The chain recombines TRBV12-3 or TRBV12-4 with TRBJ2-5; D is ambiguous. This CDR3 contains 15 residues. V was clipped by 4 bases and J by 9 bases, with 21 bases between them. CDR3 sequence: CASSSAGLPLIAQYF. The DNA for the CDR3 is TGTGCCAGCAGTTCCGCCGGCCTTCCCCTGATAGCCCAGTACTTC.

V usage is TRBV19 and J usage is TRBJ2-1; 14 positions match TRBD2. CDR3 length: 17 residues. With V trimmed by 5 bases and J by 6 bases, 9 bases remained unmatched. Per germline, CDR1 LNHDA and CDR2 SQIVND (reference sequence). The CDR3 region has the DNA TGTGCCAGTAGTTCTTCGGGGACTAGCGGGGGAATCAATGAGCAGTTCTTC. This gives the protein CASSSSGTSGGINEQFF. Together with reference TRBV19 and TRBJ2-1, the CDR3 gives the full variable domain: DGGITQSPKYLFRKEGQNVTLSCEQNLNHDAMYWYRQDPGQGLRLIYYSQIVNDFQKGDIAEGYSVSREKKESFPLTVTSAQKNPTAFYLCASSSSGTSGGINEQFFGPGTRLTVL.

This clonotype has ten or more counts. The chain uses TRBV6-1 and TRBJ1-1; D remains ambiguous. Germline CDR1 is MNHNS and CDR2 is SASEGT. The CDR3 contains 13 residues. Trimming removed 4 bases from V and 1 base from J, with 7 bases in between. CDR3 in amino acids: CASSGSENTEAFF. The CDR3 nucleotides read TGTGCCAGCAGTGGGTCAGAGAACACTGAAGCTTTCTTT.

The chain employs TRBV19 and TRBJ1-3; D is uncertain. Trimming removed 6 bases at V and 1 base at J, with 16 bases between. CDR3 length equals 16 residues. The germline gives CDR1 LNHDA, CDR2 SQIVND (reference sequence). The CDR3 DNA reads as TGTGCCAGTAGAGACTTTGGGAGCCCTTCTGGAAACACCATATATTTT. This codes for CASRDFGSPSGNTIYF.

V usage is TRBV7-3 and J usage is TRBJ2-3; D gene uncertain. Trimming cost V 2 bases and J 6 bases, with 12 bases left between them. Germline assignment: CDR1 SGHTA and CDR2 FQGTGA. The CDR3 sequence is 14 residues long. Here the CDR3 reads CASSLLGFPDTQYF. The CDR3 DNA is TGTGCCAGCAGCTTATTGGGCTTTCCGGATACGCAGTATTTT.